These 20 T cell receptor beta chains were sequenced from one sample in a study of blood T cell repertoires in COVID-19. Profiling relied on immunoSEQ multiplex PCR, and the TCRdb table lists in-frame clones only, not all of them. The sample lists about 73,000 clones; 70% to 85% were seen once. Source material: peripheral blood. The receptors come from a woman aged 55-70 years with acute or convalescent COVID-19.

The chain combines TRBV5-1 with TRBJ2-1; 12 bases agree with TRBD2. V lost 7 bases to trimming and J lost 7 bases; unmatched junction nucleotides: 3. This CDR3 is built from 13 residues. Germline V gene data show CDR1 as SGHRS and CDR2 as YFSETQ. CDR3 DNA sequence: TGCGCCAGCTATACTAGCGGGGGGAATGAGCAGTTCTTC. Its protein product is CASYTSGGNEQFF.

The chain joins TRBV29-1 to TRBJ1-1; D gene unclear. The CDR3 has 14 amino acids. Germline V gene sequence: CDR1 SQVTM, CDR2 ANQGSEA. V was shortened by 4 bases and J by 4 bases, with 16 bases between the two germline ends. The CDR3 region is CSVGRLSSSTEAFF. The CDR3 coding sequence is TGCAGCGTTGGGAGGTTGAGCTCGAGCACTGAAGCTTTCTTT.

The chain combines TRBV4-1 with TRBJ1-1; tentative D call: TRBD1 (6 bases). Trimming shortened V by 4 bases and J by 3 bases, and 12 bases separated the two germline ends. This CDR3 has 14 residues. Germline CDR1 is MGHRA and CDR2 is YSYEKL. The CDR3 nucleotides read TGCGCCAGCAGCCTGGGACAAGGGTACACTGAAGCTTTCTTT. This gives the protein CASSLGQGYTEAFF.

The CDR3, as DNA: TGTGCCAGCAGTTTGGGACAAAGGAACACTGAAGCTTTCTTT. It translates to CASSLGQRNTEAFF. The chain is built from TRBV28 and TRBJ1-1; a possible D gene is TRBD1 (6 bases). V lost 3 bases and J 1 base, leaving 9 bases between the germline ends. Germline-derived CDR1 and CDR2 are MDHEN and SYDVKM. CDR3 length equals 14 residues.

This chain links TRBV5-1 with TRBJ1-1; tentatively, D is TRBD1 (5 bases). Trimming took off 2 bases at V and 0 bases at J, with 8 bases between the two ends. Germline V CDR1 and CDR2: SGHRS, YFSETQ. This CDR3 is 14 amino acids long. The CDR3: CASSFRQMNTEAFF. CDR3 DNA: TGCGCCAGCAGCTTTCGACAGATGAACACTGAAGCTTTCTTT.

This clone occurred once. This chain connects TRBV24-1 to TRBJ2-3; 8 positions match TRBD1. V trimming: 3 bases; J trimming: 3 bases; junction bases outside the gene matches: 7. The CDR3 has 16 residues. Germline assignment: CDR1 KGHDR and CDR2 SFDVKD. The CDR3 protein is CATSDEDRGSTDTQYF. CDR3 in DNA: TGTGCCACCAGTGATGAAGACAGGGGTAGTACAGATACGCAGTATTTT.

This clone showed up just a few times. The chain employs TRBV5-1 and TRBJ2-3; 11 bases fit TRBD2. After removal of 3 bases from V and 4 bases from J, the junction contained 4 bases not matched to a gene. This CDR3 is 15 amino acids long. Looked up from germline, CDR1 is SGHRS and CDR2 is YFSETQ. This CDR3 reads CASSSGTSGADTQYF. The CDR3 coding sequence is TGCGCCAGCAGCTCCGGGACTAGCGGCGCAGATACGCAGTATTTT. Combining the CDR3 with reference TRBV5-1 and TRBJ2-3 gives the whole variable domain KAGVTQTPRYLIKTRGQQVTLSCSPISGHRSVSWYQQTPGQGLQFLFEYFSETQRNKGNFPGRFSGRQFSNSRSEMNVSTLELGDSALYLCASSSGTSGADTQYFGPGTRLTVL.

This clone was counted between two and nine times. The chain uses TRBV29-1 and TRBJ1-2; 7 bases are a match to TRBD1. The CDR3 spans 13 residues. The V and J ends lost 1 base and 7 bases, in that order; junction bases with no gene match: 6. Germline V gene data show CDR1 as SQVTM and CDR2 as ANQGSEA. The CDR3 spells CSVEGDRAPGYTF. The CDR3 DNA reads as TGCAGCGTTGAAGGGGACAGAGCCCCTGGCTACACCTTC. The whole variable domain, filled in from reference TRBV29-1 and TRBJ1-2, reads SAVISQKPSRDICQRGTSLTIQCQVDSQVTMMFWYRQQPGQSLTLIATANQGSEATYESGFVIDKFPISRPNLTFSTLTVSNMSPEDSSIYLCSVEGDRAPGYTFGSGTRLTVV.

The genes are TRBV5-6 and TRBJ2-3; 7 bases fit TRBD2. The junction had 14 bases not matched to a gene; V was cut back by 5 bases and J by 5 bases. Germline V gene lookup returns CDR1 SGHDT and CDR2 YYEEEE. CDR3 length: 16 amino acids. The CDR3 spells CASSSMRGTGLDTQYF. In DNA, the CDR3 is TGTGCCAGCAGTTCTATGCGGGGGACGGGTTTAGATACGCAGTATTTT. Together with reference TRBV5-6 and TRBJ2-3, the CDR3 gives the full variable domain: DAGVTQSPTHLIKTRGQQVTLRCSPKSGHDTVSWYQQALGQGPQFIFQYYEEEERQRGNFPDRFSGHQFPNYSSELNVNALLLGDSALYLCASSSMRGTGLDTQYFGPGTRLTVL.

The chain carries TRBV28 and TRBJ2-7, with 8 nucleotides matching TRBD1. CDR3 length equals 14 residues. With 2 bases clipped from V and 6 bases from J, the junction kept 6 bases outside the gene matches. Germline V gene sequence: CDR1 MDHEN, CDR2 SYDVKM. The CDR3 sequence is CASSLNRQGLEQYF. Here the CDR3 DNA reads TGTGCCAGCAGTTTAAACCGACAGGGGCTCGAGCAGTACTTC.

The CDR3 region has the DNA TGCGCCAGCAGCCAATCAGGGGACGAGACCCAGTACTTC. This encodes CASSQSGDETQYF. The rearrangement joins TRBV4-1 to TRBJ2-5; possibly TRBD1 for D (6 bases). V was clipped by 2 bases and J by 5 bases, with 9 bases between them. Germline CDR1 MGHRA, CDR2 YSYEKL. This CDR3 has 13 amino acids.

The chain uses TRBV7-5 and TRBJ1-5. TRBV7-5 is a pseudogene locus. This CDR3 contains 13 residues. The CDR3 DNA is TGTGCCAGAAGCTTACCAGCCCCCGGAGCCCAGCATTTT. The encoded protein is CARSLPAPGAQHF.

This clone is a singleton in its sample. The chain carries TRBV2 and TRBJ1-3; D not resolved. The V end was cut by 6 bases, the J end by 0 bases, with 9 bases between. The CDR3 extends over 14 amino acids. Looked up from germline, CDR1 is SNHLY and CDR2 is FYNNEI. The CDR3 loop reads CASRETSSGNTIYF. CDR3 in DNA: TGTGCCAGCAGAGAGACAAGCTCTGGAAACACCATATATTTT.

The V and J genes are TRBV4-2 and TRBJ2-5; maybe TRBD1 (6 bases). The germline gives CDR1 LGHNA, CDR2 YNFKEQ. The CDR3 runs to 14 residues. Trimming removed 4 bases at V and 0 bases at J, with 9 bases between. The CDR3 nucleotides read TGTGCCAGCAGCCCCGGACAGAACCAAGAGACCCAGTACTTC. Translation gives CASSPGQNQETQYF.

The chain uses TRBV30 and TRBJ2-2; 9 positions match TRBD1. Trimming cost V 4 bases and J 1 base; bases outside gene matches: 7. The CDR3 has 16 amino acids. Per the germline V gene, CDR1 is GTSNPN and CDR2 is SVGIG (reference sequence). CDR3 region: CAWKGLGQGNTGELFF. In DNA form, the CDR3 reads TGTGCCTGGAAGGGGCTGGGACAGGGGAACACCGGGGAGCTGTTTTTT.

The chain joins TRBV4-2 to TRBJ2-3, with TRBD2 matching over 10 bases. Germline CDR1 and CDR2: LGHNA and YNFKEQ. The CDR3 has 16 residues. With V trimmed by 4 bases and J by 2 bases, 6 bases remained unmatched. CDR3 residues: CASSPRLAGSTDTQYF. The CDR3 DNA sequence: TGTGCCAGCAGCCCGAGACTAGCGGGTTCCACAGATACGCAGTATTTT.

The rearrangement links TRBV6-1 to TRBJ2-7; D is uncertain. The germline gives CDR1 MNHNS, CDR2 SASEGT. Trimming took 2 bases from V and 1 from J, leaving 6 bases between them. The CDR3 extends over 13 amino acids. The CDR3 nucleotides read TGTGCCAGCAGTGAATACAAATCCTACGAGCAGTACTTC. Residues: CASSEYKSYEQYF.

This sequence joins TRBV4-1 and TRBJ1-6; no clear D. Germline V CDR1 and CDR2: MGHRA, YSYEKL. Trimming removed 0 bases at V and 10 bases at J, with 16 bases between. The CDR3 extends over 16 amino acids. The CDR3 coding sequence is TGCGCCAGCAGCCAAGATCATAGGACTACTGTATCACCCCTCCACTTT. This translates into CASSQDHRTTVSPLHF.

The V and J genes are TRBV19 and TRBJ1-1, with D possibly matching TRBD1 (6 bases). V gave up 7 bases and J gave up 4 bases, with 31 bases separating them. The germline V gene has CDR1 LNHDA and CDR2 SQIVND (reference sequence). The CDR3 is 19 residues long. CDR3 amino acids: CASTLSQGWLGPPGTEAFF. The CDR3 bases are TGTGCCAGTACCTTAAGCCAGGGGTGGTTAGGTCCTCCTGGCACTGAAGCTTTCTTT.

The chain is built from TRBV7-6 and TRBJ2-3; D uncertain. V was shortened by 1 base and J by 6 bases, with 11 bases between the two germline ends. The germline V gene has CDR1 SGHVS and CDR2 FNYEAQ. This CDR3 comprises 14 residues. CDR3 sequence reads: CASSLDPETDTQYF. The CDR3, as DNA: TGTGCCAGCAGCTTAGACCCGGAGACGGATACGCAGTATTTT.